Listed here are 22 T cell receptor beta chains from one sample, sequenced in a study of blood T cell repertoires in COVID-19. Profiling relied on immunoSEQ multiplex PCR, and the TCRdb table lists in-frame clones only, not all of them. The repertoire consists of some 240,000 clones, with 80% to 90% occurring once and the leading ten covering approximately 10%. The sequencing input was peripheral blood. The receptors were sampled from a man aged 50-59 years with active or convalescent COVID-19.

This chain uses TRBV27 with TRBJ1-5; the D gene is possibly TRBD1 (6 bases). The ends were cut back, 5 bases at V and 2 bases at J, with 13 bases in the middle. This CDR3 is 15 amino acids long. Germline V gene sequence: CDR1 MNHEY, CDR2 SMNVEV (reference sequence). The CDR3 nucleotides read TGTGCCAGCAGTCCAGGGGTGTTTGGCAATCAGCCCCAGCATTTT. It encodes CASSPGVFGNQPQHF.

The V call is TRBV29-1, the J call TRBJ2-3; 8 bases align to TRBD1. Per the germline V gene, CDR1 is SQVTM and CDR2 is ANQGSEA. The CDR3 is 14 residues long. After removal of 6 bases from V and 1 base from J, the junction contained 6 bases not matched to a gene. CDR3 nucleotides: TGCAGCGTCTCGACAGGGGAGGGCACAGATACGCAGTATTTT. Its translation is CSVSTGEGTDTQYF.

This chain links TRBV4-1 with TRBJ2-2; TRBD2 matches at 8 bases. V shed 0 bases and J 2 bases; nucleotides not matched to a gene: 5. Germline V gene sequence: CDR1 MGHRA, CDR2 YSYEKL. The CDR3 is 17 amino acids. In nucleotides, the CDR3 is TGCGCCAGCAGCCAAGAAGGGCGGGGGGCAAACACCGGGGAGCTGTTTTTT. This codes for CASSQEGRGANTGELFF.

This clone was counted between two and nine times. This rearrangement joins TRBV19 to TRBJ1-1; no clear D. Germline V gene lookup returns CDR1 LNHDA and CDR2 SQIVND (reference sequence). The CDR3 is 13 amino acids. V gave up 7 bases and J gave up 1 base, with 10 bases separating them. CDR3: CASKQQRNTEAFF. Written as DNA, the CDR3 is TGTGCCAGTAAGCAACAGAGGAACACTGAAGCTTTCTTT.

In DNA, the CDR3 is TGTGCCAGCAGCCAGACTAGCGGGAACTACAATGAGCAGTTCTTC. Protein sequence: CASSQTSGNYNEQFF. The chain links TRBV7-2 to TRBJ2-1; TRBD2 agrees at 11 bases. Germline V lookup: CDR1 SGHTA, CDR2 FQGNSA. Trimming removed 5 bases from V and 3 bases from J; junction bases left unmatched: 3. This CDR3 contains 15 residues.

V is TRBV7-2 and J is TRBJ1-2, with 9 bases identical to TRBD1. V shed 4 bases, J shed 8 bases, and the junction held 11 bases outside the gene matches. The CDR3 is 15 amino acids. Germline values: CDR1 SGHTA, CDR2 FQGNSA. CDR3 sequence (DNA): TGTGCCAGCAGCTCGGGGACAGGGAGGTTTGACGGCTACACCTTC. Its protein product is CASSSGTGRFDGYTF.

CDR3 protein: CASSQDRLAGARTDTQYF. CDR3 bases: TGCGCCAGCAGCCAAGACCGACTAGCGGGGGCCCGCACAGATACGCAGTATTTT. This chain uses TRBV4-3 with TRBJ2-3, with 12 bases identical to TRBD2. V shed 0 bases and J 1 base; nucleotides not matched to a gene: 5. CDR1 LGHNA and CDR2 YSLEER come from the germline V gene. The CDR3 runs 18 residues.

CDR3 DNA: TGTGCCAGCAGCTCACTAGCGGGTCCCTACGAGCAGTACGTC. As protein: CASSSLAGPYEQYV. This sequence joins TRBV7-2 and TRBJ2-7; 9 bases fit TRBD2. With 4 bases clipped from V and 2 bases from J, the junction kept 3 bases outside the gene matches. The length of the CDR3 is 14 residues. Germline V lookup: CDR1 SGHTA, CDR2 FQGNSA.

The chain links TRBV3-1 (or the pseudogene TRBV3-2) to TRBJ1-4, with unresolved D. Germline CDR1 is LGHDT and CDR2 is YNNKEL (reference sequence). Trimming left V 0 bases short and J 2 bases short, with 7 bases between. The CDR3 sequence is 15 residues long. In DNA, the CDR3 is TGTGCCAGCAGCCAAGAGCGCGGTACTAATGAAAAACTGTTTTTT. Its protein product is CASSQERGTNEKLFF.

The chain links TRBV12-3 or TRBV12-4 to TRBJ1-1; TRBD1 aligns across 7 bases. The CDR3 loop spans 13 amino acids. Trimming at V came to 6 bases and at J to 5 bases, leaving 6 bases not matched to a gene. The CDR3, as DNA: TGTGCCAGCAGCAAGGACAGGAGTACTGAAGCTTTCTTT. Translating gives CASSKDRSTEAFF.

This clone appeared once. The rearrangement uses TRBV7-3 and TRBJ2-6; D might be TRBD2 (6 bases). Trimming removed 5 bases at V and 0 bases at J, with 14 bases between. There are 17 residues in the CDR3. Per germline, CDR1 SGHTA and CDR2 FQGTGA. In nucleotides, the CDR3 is TGTGCCAGCAGCATGGGAGGCCGTACCTCTGGGGCCAACGTCCTGACTTTC. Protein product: CASSMGGRTSGANVLTF. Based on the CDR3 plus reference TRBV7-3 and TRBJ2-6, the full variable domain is GAGVSQTPSNKVTEKGKYVELRCDPISGHTALYWYRQSLGQGPEFLIYFQGTGAADDSGLPNDRFFAVRPEGSVSTLKIQRTERGDSAVYLCASSMGGRTSGANVLTFGAGSRLTVL.

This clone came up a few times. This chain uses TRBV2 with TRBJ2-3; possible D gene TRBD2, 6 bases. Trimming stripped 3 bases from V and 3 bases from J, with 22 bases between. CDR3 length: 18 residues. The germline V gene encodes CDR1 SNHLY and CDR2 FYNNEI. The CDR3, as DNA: TGTGCCAGCAGTGAGTGGGAAATACTAGCAGGGTTTACAGATACGCAGTATTTT. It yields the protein CASSEWEILAGFTDTQYF.

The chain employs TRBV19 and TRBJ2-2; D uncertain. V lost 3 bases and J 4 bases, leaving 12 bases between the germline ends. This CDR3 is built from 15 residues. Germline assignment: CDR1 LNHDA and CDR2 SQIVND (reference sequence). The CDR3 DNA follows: TGTGCCAGTAGTATCGAGCGCTTTATCACCGGGGAGCTGTTTTTT. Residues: CASSIERFITGELFF.

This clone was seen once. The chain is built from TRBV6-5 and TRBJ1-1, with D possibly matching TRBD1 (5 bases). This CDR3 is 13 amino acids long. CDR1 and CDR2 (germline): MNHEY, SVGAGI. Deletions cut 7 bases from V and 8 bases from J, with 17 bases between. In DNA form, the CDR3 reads TGTGCCAGCATCCCCATTGGAGGGGCGGAAGCTTTCTTT. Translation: CASIPIGGAEAFF.

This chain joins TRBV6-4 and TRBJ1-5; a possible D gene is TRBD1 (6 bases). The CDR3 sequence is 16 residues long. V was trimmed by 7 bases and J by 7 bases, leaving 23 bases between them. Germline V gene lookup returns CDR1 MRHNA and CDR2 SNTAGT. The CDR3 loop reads CASILVCGGGTQPQHF. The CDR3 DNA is TGTGCCAGCATCCTCGTCTGTGGGGGGGGCACACAGCCCCAGCATTTT.

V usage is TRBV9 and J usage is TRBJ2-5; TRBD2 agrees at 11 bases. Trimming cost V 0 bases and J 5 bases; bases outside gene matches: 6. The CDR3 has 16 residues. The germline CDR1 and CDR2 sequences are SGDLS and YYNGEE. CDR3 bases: TGTGCCAGCAGCGTAGGTGGTAGCGGGGGGGCGGAGACCCAGTACTTC. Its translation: CASSVGGSGGAETQYF. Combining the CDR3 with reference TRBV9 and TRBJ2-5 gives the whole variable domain DSGVTQTPKHLITATGQRVTLRCSPRSGDLSVYWYQQSLDQGLQFLIQYYNGEERAKGNILERFSAQQFPDLHSELNLSSLELGDSALYFCASSVGGSGGAETQYFGPGTRLLVL.

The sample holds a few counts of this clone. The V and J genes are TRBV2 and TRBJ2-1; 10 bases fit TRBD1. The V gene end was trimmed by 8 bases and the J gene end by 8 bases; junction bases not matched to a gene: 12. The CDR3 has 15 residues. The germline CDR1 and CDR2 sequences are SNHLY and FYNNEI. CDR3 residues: CASSLMGQGFHEQFF. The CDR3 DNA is TGTGCCAGCTCCCTCATGGGACAGGGGTTCCATGAGCAGTTCTTC.

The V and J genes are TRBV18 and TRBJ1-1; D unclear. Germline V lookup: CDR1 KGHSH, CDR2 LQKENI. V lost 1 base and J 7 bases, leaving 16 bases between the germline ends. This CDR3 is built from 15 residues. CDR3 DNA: TGTGCCAGCTCACCACGAATGGAGGCGGGCAGTGAAGCTTTCTTT. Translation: CASSPRMEAGSEAFF. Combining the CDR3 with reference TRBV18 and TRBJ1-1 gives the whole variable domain NAGVMQNPRHLVRRRGQEARLRCSPMKGHSHVYWYRQLPEEGLKFMVYLQKENIIDESGMPKERFSAEFPKEGPSILRIQQVVRGDSAAYFCASSPRMEAGSEAFFGQGTRLTVV.

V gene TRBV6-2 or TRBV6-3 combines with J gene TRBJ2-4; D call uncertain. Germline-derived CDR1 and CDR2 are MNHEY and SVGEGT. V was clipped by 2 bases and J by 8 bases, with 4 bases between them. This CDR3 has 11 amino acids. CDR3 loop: CASSYTHIQYF. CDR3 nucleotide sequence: TGTGCCAGCAGTTACACTCACATTCAGTACTTC.

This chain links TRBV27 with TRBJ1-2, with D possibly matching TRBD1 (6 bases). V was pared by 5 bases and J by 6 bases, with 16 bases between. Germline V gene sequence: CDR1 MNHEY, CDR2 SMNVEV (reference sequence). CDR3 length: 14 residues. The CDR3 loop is CASSTERTEHGYTF. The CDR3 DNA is TGTGCCAGCAGTACCGAACGGACAGAACATGGCTACACCTTC.

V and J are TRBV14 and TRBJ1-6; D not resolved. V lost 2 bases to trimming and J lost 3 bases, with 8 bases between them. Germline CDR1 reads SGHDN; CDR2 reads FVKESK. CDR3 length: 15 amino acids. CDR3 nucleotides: TGTGCCAGCAGCCAACTCGCAGGCTATAATTCACCCCTCCACTTT. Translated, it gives CASSQLAGYNSPLHF.

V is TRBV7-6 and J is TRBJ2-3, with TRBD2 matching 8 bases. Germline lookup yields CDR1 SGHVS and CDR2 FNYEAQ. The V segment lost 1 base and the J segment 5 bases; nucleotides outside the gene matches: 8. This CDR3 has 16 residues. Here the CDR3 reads CASSLGREGLLDTQYF. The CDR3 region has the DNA TGTGCCAGCAGCTTAGGTCGGGAGGGCCTCTTAGATACGCAGTATTTT.